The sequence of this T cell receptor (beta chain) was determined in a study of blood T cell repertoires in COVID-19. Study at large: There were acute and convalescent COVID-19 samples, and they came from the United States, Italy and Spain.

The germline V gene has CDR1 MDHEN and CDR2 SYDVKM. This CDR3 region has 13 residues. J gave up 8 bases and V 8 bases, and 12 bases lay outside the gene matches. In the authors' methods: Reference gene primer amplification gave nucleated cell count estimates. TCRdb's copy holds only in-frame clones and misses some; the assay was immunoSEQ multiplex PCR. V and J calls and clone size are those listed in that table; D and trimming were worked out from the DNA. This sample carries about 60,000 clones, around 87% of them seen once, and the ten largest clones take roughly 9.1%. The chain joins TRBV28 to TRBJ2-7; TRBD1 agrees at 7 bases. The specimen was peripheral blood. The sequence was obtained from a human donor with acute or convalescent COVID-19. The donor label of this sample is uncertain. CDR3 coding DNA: TGTGCCAGCGCGCGACAGGGCCCGCCTCAGCAGTACTTC. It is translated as CASARQGPPQQYF.